The sequence of this T cell receptor beta chain was determined in a study of T cell responses to AZD1222 COVID-19 vaccine. Study observations and caveats: Possibly, clonal diversity was underestimated; donors were largely white British and included more females.

A note on this clone: No antigen is known for it.

V was cut by 2 bases and J by 9 bases, with 5 bases left in between. Germline CDR1 SEHNR, CDR2 FQNEAQ (reference sequence). This CDR3 comprises 11 residues. Here immunoSEQ multiplex PCR was the method, and the copy in TCRdb shows in-frame clones only, minus some. The repertoire includes 50,000 to 65,000 clones, 70% to 90% of them detected once, and around 7% sits in the top ten. Sequenced here: peripheral blood, sampled 28 days after the second AZD1222 dose. This TCR was recovered from an adult who received the AZD1222 COVID-19 vaccine. The chain links TRBV7-9 to TRBJ2-1; D ambiguous. The CDR3 DNA reads TGTGCCAGCAGCTTACTGGGTGAGCAGTTCTTC. Translated, it gives CASSLLGEQFF.